This T cell receptor beta chain was captured in a study of neurological immune-mediated disorders. Between the trimmed V and J ends, which lost 6 bases and 0 bases, there was a span of 15 bases. CDR1 is KGHSH and CDR2 is LQKENI in the germline V gene. The CDR3 has 16 amino acids. Concerning this clonotype: The antigen is undetermined.

The study's findings and limits: Private repertoires in all groups were suggested by the absence of shared CDR3 amino acid sequences among expanded clones across subjects.

Time point indicated: longitudinal time-point 1 (baseline). The study built unsorted libraries from 2 million PBMCs kept at -80 C. The cDNA was produced through 5'RACE with 10-nucleotide random UMIs. Per sequencing run, 15-18 subjects together gave over 190 million TCR-beta sequences. MiXCR was run by TCRdb on the 5' RACE reads, yielding one entry per CDR3 protein. The data show about 71,000 distinct CDR3 sequences, roughly 13% seen once. The rearrangement links TRBV18 to TRBJ2-1; maybe TRBD1 (5 bases). Specimen: PBMCs. The TCR originated in a female donor with HTLV-1-associated myelopathy (HAM/TSP). The CDR3 loop reads CASSPSRTGSYNEQFF. The CDR3 nucleotides read TGTGCCAGCTCGCCGTCGCGAACAGGCTCCTACAATGAGCAGTTCTTC.